The 20 T cell receptor beta chains below all came from one sample that was sequenced in a study of shared clonotypes between healthy human individuals. TCRdb keeps only in-frame clones here, not all; method: immunoSEQ multiplex PCR. The profile covers some 2,500,000 clones, with 85% to 95% appearing a single time and around 0.4% taken by the ten largest. The specimen sequenced was naive CD4+ T cells from PBMCs. Subset described: CD45RA+ positively selected. The receptors were gathered from a man in his late teens or twenties in good health. Some clones in this sample may be carry-over from other donors' samples.

This clone was counted a single time. This chain connects TRBV18 to TRBJ2-7; 8 bases map to TRBD1. V gave up 2 bases and J gave up 6 bases; unmatched junction bases: 15. CDR1 KGHSH and CDR2 LQKENI come from the germline V gene. This CDR3 region has 17 residues. The CDR3 protein is CASSPYLSAGGTSEQYF. DNA for the CDR3: TGTGCCAGCTCACCATACCTATCGGCAGGGGGCACTTCCGAGCAGTACTTC. The full variable domain, in which reference TRBV18 and TRBJ2-7 provide the parts outside the CDR3, is NAGVMQNPRHLVRRRGQEARLRCSPMKGHSHVYWYRQLPEEGLKFMVYLQKENIIDESGMPKERFSAEFPKEGPSILRIQQVVRGDSAAYFCASSPYLSAGGTSEQYFGPGTRLTVT.

The gene calls are TRBV4-2 and TRBJ2-5, with D possibly matching TRBD2 (5 bases). The length of the CDR3 is 16 residues. V lost 1 base and J lost 3, with 15 bases in between. Germline V lookup: CDR1 LGHNA, CDR2 YNFKEQ. In DNA, the CDR3 is TGTGCCAGCAGCCAAGGCGGGTCTGGGAAGGAAGAGACCCAGTACTTC. Translation: CASSQGGSGKEETQYF.

The chain links TRBV28 to TRBJ2-7; no definite D call. The CDR3 runs to 13 residues. Germline lookup yields CDR1 MDHEN and CDR2 SYDVKM. Trimming left V 5 bases short and J 2 bases short, with 10 bases between. The CDR3 is CASSTDQPYEQYF. The CDR3 bases are TGTGCCAGCAGTACTGACCAACCCTACGAGCAGTACTTC.

The table lists this clone with a count of one. The rearrangement joins TRBV5-1 to TRBJ2-7; 9 bases are shared with TRBD2. Trimming removed 1 base from V and 5 bases from J; junction bases left unmatched: 13. Germline CDR1 and CDR2: SGHRS and YFSETQ. The CDR3 has 17 residues. CDR3 loop: CASSLKRSSGAGNEQYF. For the CDR3, the DNA is TGCGCCAGCAGCTTGAAGAGGTCTAGCGGGGCCGGCAACGAGCAGTACTTC.

The chain has TRBV6-1 and TRBJ2-5; 7 nucleotides line up with TRBD1. The V segment lost 7 bases and the J segment 2 bases; nucleotides outside the gene matches: 4. Germline CDR1 is MNHNS and CDR2 is SASEGT. The length of the CDR3 is 13 residues. CDR3 DNA sequence: TGTGCCAGCATTGGACAGGTTCAAGAGACCCAGTACTTC. It yields the protein CASIGQVQETQYF.

V is TRBV4-3 and J is TRBJ2-2, with 7 bases matching TRBD2. The germline CDR1 and CDR2 sequences are LGHNA and YSLEER. The CDR3 loop spans 20 amino acids. V was clipped by 5 bases and J by 4 bases; unmatched bases: 22. This chain's CDR3 is CASSVPLEGPSGSRTGELFF. Here the CDR3 DNA reads TGCGCCAGCAGCGTGCCTTTGGAGGGTCCTAGCGGATCCCGCACCGGGGAGCTGTTTTTT.

V and J are TRBV4-2 and TRBJ2-6; 8 bases map to TRBD1. The germline V gene encodes CDR1 LGHNA and CDR2 YNFKEQ. V was clipped by 1 base and J by 0 bases; unmatched bases: 2. This CDR3 is 17 amino acids long. The CDR3 is CASSQVDRASGANVLTF. For the CDR3, the DNA is TGTGCCAGCAGCCAAGTGGACAGGGCCTCTGGGGCCAACGTCCTGACTTTC.

The chain is built from TRBV5-4 and TRBJ1-1; TRBD1 matches 7 bases. The germline CDR1 and CDR2 sequences are SGHNT and YYREEE (reference sequence). J gave up 4 bases and V 4 bases, and 4 bases lay outside the gene matches. The CDR3 contains 13 residues. CDR3 residues: CASSIRDSTEAFF. As DNA, the CDR3 is TGTGCCAGCAGCATCCGGGACAGCACTGAAGCTTTCTTT. The full variable domain, its missing parts supplied by reference TRBV5-4 and TRBJ1-1, is ETGVTQSPTHLIKTRGQQVTLRCSSQSGHNTVSWYQQALGQGPQFIFQYYREEENGRGNFPPRFSGLQFPNYSSELNVNALELDDSALYLCASSIRDSTEAFFGQGTRLTVV.

This chain links TRBV28 with TRBJ1-5, with 8 bases fitting TRBD1. The J segment lost 1 base and the V segment lost 5 bases, leaving 7 bases of the junction unmatched. The CDR3 has 16 residues. Germline-derived CDR1 and CDR2 are MDHEN and SYDVKM. For the CDR3, the DNA is TGTGCCAGCAGTCCCAACGACAGGGGAAGCAATCAGCCCCAGCATTTT. This sequence encodes CASSPNDRGSNQPQHF.

This chain links TRBV10-3 with TRBJ2-3, with a possible D match to TRBD2 (6 bases). Germline V gene lookup returns CDR1 ENHRY and CDR2 SYGVKD. The germline V and J ends were trimmed by 10 bases and 4 bases, with 15 bases remaining between them. The CDR3 contains 13 residues. The chain's CDR3 is CATEGTGADTQYF. DNA of the CDR3: TGTGCCACCGAGGGGACTGGCGCAGATACGCAGTATTTT.

Comments on this clone: Other DNA sequences of this sample code for an identical CDR3. The gene calls are TRBV29-1 and TRBJ2-3, with 10 bases matching TRBD2. Germline loops: CDR1 SQVTM, CDR2 ANQGSEA. After removal of 4 bases from V and 2 bases from J, the junction contained 6 bases not matched to a gene. The CDR3 has 15 residues. The CDR3 is CSVGLAGGPTDTQYF. Written as DNA, the CDR3 is TGCAGCGTTGGATTAGCGGGAGGCCCCACAGATACGCAGTATTTT.

The rearrangement links TRBV27 to TRBJ2-7; 8 bases agree with TRBD2. Germline V CDR1 and CDR2: MNHEY, SMNVEV (reference sequence). This CDR3 contains 14 residues. V was pared by 4 bases and J by 12 bases, with 14 bases of the junction left unmatched. CDR3 residues: CASSSFSGMVLWYF. In nucleotides, the CDR3 is TGTGCCAGCAGTTCCTTTAGCGGGATGGTTCTATGGTACTTC.

The chain recombines TRBV2 with TRBJ2-3; D is uncertain. V was shortened by 4 bases and J by 5 bases, with 7 bases between the two germline ends. The germline V gene has CDR1 SNHLY and CDR2 FYNNEI. The CDR3 is 12 residues long. In nucleotides, the CDR3 is TGTGCCAGCAGTGCACAGCAAGATACGCAGTATTTT. As protein: CASSAQQDTQYF.

V is TRBV2 and J is TRBJ1-2; 7 bases agree with TRBD1. The length of the CDR3 is 13 residues. Looked up from germline, CDR1 is SNHLY and CDR2 is FYNNEI. The trim removed 6 bases at V and 3 bases at J, leaving 4 bases unmatched. The CDR3: CASSVDRDYGYTF. CDR3 DNA sequence: TGTGCCAGCAGCGTTGACAGGGACTATGGCTACACCTTC.

The CDR3 region is CASRPDRGFAYEQYF. For the CDR3, the DNA is TGTGCCAGCAGACCAGACAGGGGGTTTGCCTACGAGCAGTACTTC. The rearrangement uses TRBV6-5 and TRBJ2-7; TRBD1 agrees at 9 bases. The junction had 8 bases not matched to a gene; V was cut back by 6 bases and J by 2 bases. Germline CDR1 MNHEY, CDR2 SVGAGI. The length of the CDR3 is 15 residues.

This clone came up once. CDR3 region: CASSPRGLLEYEQYF. The CDR3 DNA reads as TGTGCCAGTAGCCCTCGGGGGCTATTAGAGTACGAGCAGTACTTC. J is TRBJ2-7 and V is TRBV19; D tentatively reads TRBD1 or TRBD2 (6 bases each). Germline assignment: CDR1 LNHDA and CDR2 SQIVND (reference sequence). The CDR3 is made up of 15 amino acids. The ends were cut back, 6 bases at V and 4 bases at J, with 19 bases in the middle.

The gene calls are TRBV6-1 and TRBJ2-3; D possibly corresponds to TRBD2 (5 bases). CDR1 is MNHNS and CDR2 is SASEGT in the germline V gene. CDR3 length: 17 residues. V was cut by 2 bases and J by 4 bases, with 19 bases left in between. The CDR3 region is CASSELSSGAVSDTQYF. The CDR3 DNA follows: TGTGCCAGCAGTGAATTATCCAGCGGCGCCGTGTCAGATACGCAGTATTTT.

This chain connects TRBV6-5 to TRBJ2-3; no reliable D call. The CDR3 length is 12 residues. V was trimmed by 5 bases and J by 3 bases, leaving 6 bases between them. Germline CDR1 MNHEY, CDR2 SVGAGI. The CDR3 protein is CASSPRTDTQYF. Written as DNA, the CDR3 is TGTGCCAGCAGTCCCAGGACAGATACGCAGTATTTT.

The CDR3 reads CASSLSPGFRQETQYF. In DNA form, the CDR3 reads TGTGCCAGCAGCTTATCTCCCGGATTTCGACAAGAGACCCAGTACTTC. The chain combines TRBV7-6 with TRBJ2-5; D gene unclear. Between the trimmed V and J ends, which lost 2 bases and 2 bases, there was a span of 15 bases. This CDR3 region has 16 residues. Germline V CDR1 and CDR2: SGHVS, FNYEAQ. Full variable domain (outside the CDR3, taken from reference TRBV7-6 and TRBJ2-5): GAGVSQSPRYKVTKRGQDVALRCDPISGHVSLYWYRQALGQGPEFLTYFNYEAQQDKSGLPNDRFSAERPEGSISTLTIQRTEQRDSAMYRCASSLSPGFRQETQYFGPGTRLLVL.

The rearrangement links TRBV11-3 to TRBJ2-5, with TRBD2 matching over 12 bases. The V segment lost 3 bases and the J segment 2 bases; nucleotides outside the gene matches: 4. Germline CDR1 and CDR2: SGHNT and YENEEA. The CDR3 has 16 amino acids. The CDR3 sequence is CASSLGGLAGQETQYF. The CDR3 DNA reads as TGTGCCAGCAGCTTGGGAGGACTAGCGGGGCAAGAGACCCAGTACTTC.